The 29 T cell receptor beta chains given below trace back to one sample, sequenced in a study of T cell repertoires in cytomegalovirus infection. TCRdb recomputed calls from the reads with MiXCR, one row per CDR3 protein. The table shows approximately 770,000 distinct CDR3 sequences, with roughly 29% occurring only once. These receptors' targets are unknown. The source material was cultured CD8+ T cells from PBMCs, sampled from culture after CMV antigen stimulation. Every receptor here comes from a human donor in good health (CMV status not recorded). Some clones in this sample may be carry-over from other donors' samples.

The genes are TRBV19 and TRBJ2-2; D is unresolved. Germline-derived CDR1 and CDR2 are LNHDA and SQIVND (reference sequence). The V end lost 7 bases, the J end lost 4 bases, and 7 bases lay between the germline ends. CDR3 length equals 12 residues. In DNA, the CDR3 is TGTGCCAGTACGGATATCACCGGGGAGCTGTTTTTT. Translation gives CASTDITGELFF.

This chain uses TRBV20-1 with TRBJ1-3, with 7 bases matching TRBD1. V shed 4 bases, J shed 1 base, and the junction held 4 bases outside the gene matches. There are 14 residues in the CDR3. CDR1 DFQATT and CDR2 SNEGSKA come from the germline V gene (reference sequence). CDR3 in amino acids: CSANTGESGNTIYF. Here the CDR3 DNA reads TGCAGTGCTAATACAGGGGAGTCTGGAAACACCATATATTTT.

The CDR3 spells CASSVLGIQETQYF. The CDR3 DNA is TGCGCCAGCAGTGTGTTAGGGATCCAAGAGACCCAGTACTTC. This rearrangement joins TRBV10-2 to TRBJ2-5, with D hard to call. CDR3 length equals 14 residues. Trimming removed 4 bases at V and 1 base at J, with 10 bases between. The germline V gene encodes CDR1 WSHSY and CDR2 SAAADI.

This clonotype was seen more than once but under ten times. The chain couples TRBV7-6 to TRBJ2-1, with D tentatively TRBD1 (6 bases). The V gene lost 3 bases and the J gene lost 5 bases, with 14 bases spanning the gap. CDR3 length: 15 amino acids. Germline CDR1 SGHVS, CDR2 FNYEAQ. The CDR3 loop reads CASSFHRERDNEQFF. The CDR3 nucleotides read TGTGCCAGCAGCTTCCACAGGGAGAGGGACAATGAGCAGTTCTTC.

The chain has TRBV4-1 and TRBJ2-5; weak D call: TRBD2 (6 bases). The CDR3 sequence is 13 residues long. V was trimmed by 0 bases and J by 6 bases, leaving 8 bases between them. Germline V gene data show CDR1 as MGHRA and CDR2 as YSYEKL. CDR3 protein: CASSQDRGKTQYF. DNA for the CDR3: TGCGCCAGCAGCCAAGATCGGGGGAAGACCCAGTACTTC.

The table lists this clonotype with a few counts. The V call is TRBV6-2 or TRBV6-3, the J call TRBJ2-1; D is uncertain. CDR3 length equals 13 residues. V was pared by 5 bases and J by 7 bases, with 12 bases between. From germline, CDR1 is MNHEY and CDR2 SVGEGT. CDR3 bases: TGTGCCAGCAGTCACCCATCGGTAAATGAGCAGTTCTTC. It specifies CASSHPSVNEQFF.

The CDR3 spells CASSDGGDGTYEQYF. CDR3 sequence (DNA): TGTGCCAGCAGTGACGGGGGGGACGGCACCTACGAGCAGTACTTC. This sequence joins TRBV2 and TRBJ2-7; 8 bases fit TRBD2. Germline CDR1 is SNHLY and CDR2 is FYNNEI. The CDR3 sequence is 15 residues long. V dropped 3 bases and J dropped 2; count of bases not matched to a gene: 6.

There are a few counts of this clonotype. The chain employs TRBV7-3 and TRBJ1-1; D unresolved. V was trimmed by 1 base and J by 11 bases, leaving 5 bases between them. This CDR3 has 10 amino acids. Germline V lookup: CDR1 SGHTA, CDR2 FQGTGA. The CDR3 DNA sequence: TGTGCCAGCAGCTTAAGTATGGCTTTCTTT. Protein: CASSLSMAFF. The full variable domain, its missing parts supplied by reference TRBV7-3 and TRBJ1-1, is GAGVSQTPSNKVTEKGKYVELRCDPISGHTALYWYRQSLGQGPEFLIYFQGTGAADDSGLPNDRFFAVRPEGSVSTLKIQRTERGDSAVYLCASSLSMAFFGQGTRLTVV.

The rearrangement links TRBV27 to TRBJ1-5, with 7 bases matching TRBD1. Unmatched junction bases numbered 7, after V lost 4 bases and J lost 4 bases. The CDR3 covers 15 residues. Germline lookup yields CDR1 MNHEY and CDR2 SMNVEV (reference sequence). The CDR3 bases are TGTGCCAGCAGTTCCCGGACAGGTTGGAATCAGCCCCAGCATTTT. Amino acid sequence: CASSSRTGWNQPQHF.

The V and J genes are TRBV6-1 and TRBJ2-6; D is undetermined. This CDR3 region has 14 residues. Between the trimmed V and J ends, which lost 10 bases and 0 bases, there was a span of 10 bases. Germline V gene data show CDR1 as MNHNS and CDR2 as SASEGT. The CDR3 DNA is TGTGCCACTTTCAAGGCCTCTGGGGCCAACGTCCTGACTTTC. Residues: CATFKASGANVLTF.

A few counts support this clonotype. The rearrangement links TRBV19 to TRBJ2-3; 7 bases are a match to TRBD1. The germline V gene has CDR1 LNHDA and CDR2 SQIVND (reference sequence). Trimming at V came to 4 bases and at J to 4 bases, leaving 5 bases not matched to a gene. This CDR3 comprises 14 residues. The CDR3 nucleotides are TGTGCCAGTAGTAGAGGACAGGACGCAGATACGCAGTATTTT. Translation: CASSRGQDADTQYF.

The chain employs TRBV28 and TRBJ2-5, with TRBD1 matching 12 bases. The trim removed 6 bases at V and 4 bases at J, leaving 6 bases unmatched. Germline V gene data show CDR1 as MDHEN and CDR2 as SYDVKM. The CDR3 totals 15 residues. Written as DNA, the CDR3 is TGTGCCAGCAGACGGGACAGGGGGCTCCCAGAGACCCAGTACTTC. Its protein product is CASRRDRGLPETQYF.

V gene TRBV4-1 combines with J gene TRBJ2-1; no definite D call. V lost 1 base, J lost 1 base, and 5 bases lay in between. Germline V gives CDR1 MGHRA, CDR2 YSYEKL. The CDR3 length is 14 residues. The DNA for the CDR3 is TGCGCCAGCAGCCAAGTCGAATCCTACAATGAGCAGTTCTTC. This sequence encodes CASSQVESYNEQFF.

This clonotype was seen more than once but under ten times. This chain links TRBV6-5 with TRBJ1-1, with D tentatively TRBD1 (6 bases). CDR3 length: 16 residues. V was pared by 1 base and J by 5 bases, with 17 bases between. Germline loops: CDR1 MNHEY, CDR2 SVGAGI. The CDR3 sequence is CASSYLFSGDNTEAFF. CDR3 DNA sequence: TGTGCCAGCAGTTACTTATTTAGTGGGGACAATACTGAAGCTTTCTTT.

The V gene is TRBV20-1, the J gene TRBJ1-3; D gene uncertain. The V end was cut by 0 bases, the J end by 0 bases, with 9 bases between. Germline V lookup: CDR1 DFQATT, CDR2 SNEGSKA (reference sequence). This CDR3 region has 15 residues. The CDR3 protein is CSARDPEASGNTIYF. The CDR3 DNA follows: TGCAGTGCTAGAGATCCAGAGGCCTCTGGAAACACCATATATTTT.

CDR3 sequence (DNA): TGTGCCAGCAGTTCCGGGACCCATCAGCCCCAGCATTTT. This gives the protein CASSSGTHQPQHF. J is TRBJ1-5 and V is TRBV27; tentative D call: TRBD1 (5 bases). Germline loops: CDR1 MNHEY, CDR2 SMNVEV (reference sequence). V was shortened by 4 bases and J by 5 bases, with 9 bases between the two germline ends. The CDR3 has 13 residues.

For the CDR3, the DNA is TGTGCCAGCAGCTGGGGGACAGGTTCCTACGAGCAGTACGTC. Translated: CASSWGTGSYEQYV. The rearrangement links TRBV5-6 to TRBJ2-7; 8 bases line up with TRBD1. Per germline, CDR1 SGHDT and CDR2 YYEEEE. The CDR3 loop spans 14 amino acids. The V segment lost 3 bases and the J segment 1 base; nucleotides outside the gene matches: 3.

On this clonotype itself: The conserved phenylalanine or tryptophan normally closing the CDR3 is absent here, so this likely arose from a read error. The limits of the CDR3 on the DNA are not certain, so only TCRdb's listed CDR3 is given. The V and J genes are TRBV2 and TRBJ2-7; the table calls TRBD1, which could not be checked here. Per the germline V gene, CDR1 is SNHLY and CDR2 is FYNNEI. The CDR3 length is 12 residues, termini included. The CDR3 reads CASRGLPDREDL.

This chain uses TRBV4-1 with TRBJ1-1; maybe TRBD1 (6 bases). Trimming removed 2 bases at V and 3 bases at J, with 16 bases between. The V gene's germline CDR1 is MGHRA and CDR2 YSYEKL. The CDR3 totals 16 residues. CDR3 loop: CASSQSTGRRYTEAFF. The CDR3 DNA reads as TGCGCCAGCAGCCAATCTACAGGGAGGAGGTACACTGAAGCTTTCTTT.

The V gene is TRBV6-5, the J gene TRBJ2-5; maybe TRBD1 (5 bases). This CDR3 is built from 15 residues. Germline V lookup: CDR1 MNHEY, CDR2 SVGAGI. V lost 2 bases, J lost 1 base, and 11 bases lay in between. CDR3 amino acids: CASSYPTETQETQYF. CDR3 DNA: TGTGCCAGCAGTTACCCGACAGAGACCCAAGAGACCCAGTACTTC.

This clonotype was counted a few times. The genes are TRBV15 and TRBJ1-3; D call uncertain. The CDR3 has 17 amino acids. The V gene lost 3 bases and the J gene lost 0 bases, with 15 bases spanning the gap. The germline gives CDR1 LNHNV, CDR2 YYDKDF (reference sequence). CDR3 coding DNA: TGTGCCACCAGCAGTACCATGGACGGAGCCTCTGGAAACACCATATATTTT. Translated: CATSSTMDGASGNTIYF. The whole variable domain, filled in from reference TRBV15 and TRBJ1-3, reads DAMVIQNPRYQVTQFGKPVTLSCSQTLNHNVMYWYQQKSSQAPKLLFHYYDKDFNNEADTPDNFQSRRPNTSFCFLDIRSPGLGDTAMYLCATSSTMDGASGNTIYFGEGSWLTVV.

J is TRBJ2-7 and V is TRBV7-2; D is unresolved. This CDR3 spans 13 amino acids. The germline V gene encodes CDR1 SGHTA and CDR2 FQGNSA. V was trimmed by 5 bases and J by 0 bases, leaving 8 bases between them. The CDR3 nucleotides are TGTGCCAGCAGCCCTTTTTCCTCCTACGAGCAGTACTTC. Its protein is CASSPFSSYEQYF.

Only one count was recorded for this clonotype. The rearrangement joins TRBV3-1 to TRBJ1-3, with no clear D. This CDR3 spans 15 amino acids. V dropped 1 base and J dropped 2 bases, with 9 bases sitting between them. Looked up from germline, CDR1 is LGHDT and CDR2 is YNNKEL (reference sequence). The CDR3 region is CASSQGEGTGNTIYF. Written as DNA, the CDR3 is TGTGCCAGCAGCCAAGGGGAGGGCACTGGAAACACCATATATTTT.

This chain uses TRBV7-9 with TRBJ1-1; perhaps TRBD1 as D (6 bases). Trimming left V 5 bases short and J 1 base short, with 14 bases between. The length of the CDR3 is 15 residues. The germline CDR1 and CDR2 sequences are SEHNR and FQNEAQ (reference sequence). CDR3 amino acids: CASSENREWNTEAFF. CDR3 coding DNA: TGTGCCAGCAGCGAGAACAGGGAATGGAACACTGAAGCTTTCTTT.

The rearrangement joins TRBV7-9 to TRBJ2-2; D is uncertain. The germline V gene encodes CDR1 SEHNR and CDR2 FQNEAQ (reference sequence). The CDR3 sequence is 15 residues long. Trimming cost V 5 bases and J 0 bases, with 10 bases left between them. This chain's CDR3 is CASSPSKTNTGELFF. For the CDR3, the DNA is TGTGCCAGCAGCCCCAGTAAAACGAACACCGGGGAGCTGTTTTTT.

The chain combines TRBV3-1 with TRBJ1-5; 8 nucleotides agree with TRBD1. Germline CDR1 is LGHDT and CDR2 is YNNKEL (reference sequence). V trimming: 7 bases; J trimming: 7 bases; junction bases outside the gene matches: 15. The CDR3 is 16 amino acids. CDR3 residues: CASTRGQGAQRQPQHF. Here the CDR3 DNA reads TGTGCCAGCACCCGGGGGCAGGGGGCGCAGAGACAGCCCCAGCATTTT.

This clonotype was seen more than once but under ten times. The chain links TRBV6-2 or TRBV6-3 to TRBJ1-2, with a possible D match to TRBD1 (6 bases). The CDR3 consists of 15 residues. Germline values: CDR1 MNHEY, CDR2 SVGEGT. V was pared by 6 bases and J by 2 bases, with 16 bases between. The CDR3 spells CASSLLIDRNYGYTF. The CDR3 bases are TGTGCCAGCAGCTTACTCATCGACAGGAACTATGGCTACACCTTC.

The rearrangement joins TRBV9 to TRBJ2-4, with 8 bases identical to TRBD1. Germline assignment: CDR1 SGDLS and CDR2 YYNGEE. The length of the CDR3 is 14 residues. Trimming removed 0 bases from V and 6 bases from J; junction bases left unmatched: 2. CDR3 nucleotides: TGTGCCAGCAGCGTAGGCGGACAGGGAAACATTCAGTACTTC. Its protein product is CASSVGGQGNIQYF.

The genes are TRBV6-8 and TRBJ1-1, with a tentative D call TRBD1 (6 bases). V lost 7 bases and J 0 bases, leaving 15 bases between the germline ends. Germline CDR1 reads MNHGY; CDR2 reads SAAAGT. CDR3 length equals 15 residues. The CDR3 DNA sequence: TGTGCCAGCACCCCGGACGGGGGGCTGAACACTGAAGCTTTCTTT. Its translation is CASTPDGGLNTEAFF.